The 3 T cell receptor beta chains reported below all come from one sample, sequenced in a study of shared clonotypes between healthy human individuals. Measured with immunoSEQ multiplex PCR; TCRdb has only the in-frame clones, and not every one. Of some 1.1 million clones listed, 70% to 85% were seen once; the top ten hold roughly 0.83%. Sample: memory CD4+ T cells from PBMCs. Subset described: CD45RA-negative fraction. These receptors all come from a man in his late teens or twenties in good health. Some clones in this sample may be carry-over from other donors' samples.

The J gene is TRBJ1-2, the V gene TRBV18; D might be TRBD1 (5 bases). CDR3 length equals 14 residues. CDR1 is KGHSH and CDR2 is LQKENI in the germline V gene. V dropped 2 bases and J dropped 1 base, with 8 bases sitting between them. This CDR3 is CASSPETVNYGYTF. The DNA of the CDR3 is TGTGCCAGCTCACCAGAGACAGTTAACTATGGCTACACCTTC.

This chain connects TRBV6-1 to TRBJ1-5; D ambiguous. CDR1 and CDR2 from the germline V gene are MNHNS and SASEGT. The V and J ends lost 10 bases and 5 bases respectively, with 12 bases between them. The CDR3 runs 12 residues. Here the CDR3 DNA reads TGTGCCACCGGGAGACCTGATCAGCCCCAGCATTTT. Its translation: CATGRPDQPQHF.

The chain is built from TRBV7-8 and TRBJ2-1; D might be TRBD2 (6 bases). V was trimmed by 3 bases and J by 10 bases, leaving 22 bases between them. Germline V gene lookup returns CDR1 SGHVS and CDR2 FQNEAQ. The CDR3 runs to 16 residues. In DNA, the CDR3 is TGTGCCAGCAGCTTTGTTCCGAGGCTAGCGCGGAGGGAGCAGTTCTTC. Its protein product is CASSFVPRLARREQFF. Based on the CDR3 plus reference TRBV7-8 and TRBJ2-1, the full variable domain is GAGVSQSPRYKVAKRGQDVALRCDPISGHVSLFWYQQALGQGPEFLTYFQNEAQLDKSGLPSDRFFAERPEGSVSTLKIQRTQQEDSAVYLCASSFVPRLARREQFFGPGTRLTVL.